A selection of T cell receptor beta chains follows, all from one sample in a study of cytomegalovirus exposure and HLA in healthy donors. Assay used: immunoSEQ multiplex PCR; TCRdb lists only in-frame clones, some missing. The table has about 140,000 clones, over 70% seen once. The specimen was PBMCs. Source of these receptors: a woman in her thirties or forties in good health and CMV-seronegative. Both conserved end residues are part of each CDR3. A D gene is named only where the DNA matches it firmly. Only part of the rows carry a size: once, few, many, or a class if the clone is expanded.

j_gene: TRBJ1-5; d_gene: TRBD1; v_gene: TRBV27; abundance: once; CDR3aa: CASSFSFGGQGGNQPQHF; CDR3nt: TGTGCCAGCAGTTTCTCCTTCGGCGGACAGGGGGGCAATCAGCCCCAGCATTTT
j_gene: TRBJ2-7; d_gene: -; v_gene: TRBV5-1; abundance: -; CDR3aa: CASSPRAESYEQYF; CDR3nt: TGCGCCAGCAGCCCGAGGGCCGAGAGCTACGAGCAGTACTTC
j_gene: TRBJ1-2; d_gene: -; v_gene: TRBV7-2; abundance: -; CDR3aa: CASSFEGGLGYTF; CDR3nt: TGTGCCAGCAGCTTTGAAGGGGGTTTAGGCTACACCTTC
j_gene: TRBJ2-1; d_gene: -; v_gene: TRBV27; abundance: -; CDR3aa: CASSLNSPYNEQFF; CDR3nt: TGTGCCAGCAGTTTGAACTCCCCCTACAATGAGCAGTTCTTC
j_gene: TRBJ2-1; d_gene: TRBD2; v_gene: TRBV6-4; abundance: -; CDR3aa: CASSELAGYNEQFF; CDR3nt: TGTGCCAGCAGTGAACTAGCGGGTTACAATGAGCAGTTCTTC
j_gene: TRBJ1-5; d_gene: TRBD1; v_gene: TRBV4-1; abundance: -; CDR3aa: CASSRRQGEGQPQHF; CDR3nt: TGCGCCAGCAGCCGACGACAGGGGGAGGGTCAGCCCCAGCATTTT
j_gene: TRBJ2-2; d_gene: TRBD2; v_gene: TRBV4-2; abundance: -; CDR3aa: CASSPLGSGRLTGELFF; CDR3nt: TGTGCCAGCAGCCCCTTAGGAAGCGGGAGGCTCACCGGGGAGCTGTTTTTT
j_gene: TRBJ2-4; d_gene: TRBD2; v_gene: TRBV11-3; abundance: -; CDR3aa: CASSLIRLAEAKYF; CDR3nt: TGTGCCAGCAGCTTGATACGCCTAGCGGAGGCGAAGTACTTC
j_gene: TRBJ1-1; d_gene: -; v_gene: TRBV7-2; abundance: -; CDR3aa: CASSLVLLNTEAFF; CDR3nt: TGTGCCAGCAGCTTAGTCTTATTGAACACTGAAGCTTTCTTT
j_gene: TRBJ1-1; d_gene: -; v_gene: TRBV6-6; abundance: -; CDR3aa: CASSYEELEPFF; CDR3nt: TGTGCCAGCAGTTACGAGGAGCTCGAACCTTTCTTT
j_gene: TRBJ2-7; d_gene: -; v_gene: TRBV11-2; abundance: -; CDR3aa: CASAPGTYEQYF; CDR3nt: TGTGCCAGTGCTCCCGGTACCTACGAGCAGTACTTC
j_gene: TRBJ2-7; d_gene: TRBD1; v_gene: TRBV5-4; abundance: -; CDR3aa: CASSARQGPHEQYF; CDR3nt: TGTGCCAGCAGCGCCCGACAGGGGCCACACGAGCAGTACTTC
j_gene: TRBJ2-7; d_gene: TRBD2; v_gene: TRBV4-1; abundance: -; CDR3aa: CASSQGAISGGPYEQYF; CDR3nt: TGCGCCAGCAGCCAAGGAGCCATAAGCGGGGGACCCTACGAGCAGTACTTC
j_gene: TRBJ2-1; d_gene: TRBD2; v_gene: TRBV5-5; abundance: -; CDR3aa: CASSISLAGPPNEQFF; CDR3nt: TGTGCCAGCAGCATCAGTCTAGCGGGGCCCCCCAATGAGCAGTTCTTC
j_gene: TRBJ1-4; d_gene: -; v_gene: TRBV19; abundance: -; CDR3aa: CASNKQGSVEKLFF; CDR3nt: TGTGCCAGCAACAAACAGGGTTCTGTTGAAAAACTGTTTTTT
j_gene: TRBJ1-1; d_gene: -; v_gene: TRBV6-5; abundance: -; CDR3aa: CASSYIPSERTEAFF; CDR3nt: TGTGCCAGCAGTTACATCCCAAGCGAAAGGACTGAAGCTTTCTTT
j_gene: TRBJ2-1; d_gene: TRBD2; v_gene: TRBV6-4; abundance: -; CDR3aa: CASSDMRGAKIPSEQFF; CDR3nt: TGTGCCAGCAGTGACATGCGGGGGGCGAAAATCCCATCTGAGCAGTTCTTC
j_gene: TRBJ1-5; d_gene: TRBD1; v_gene: TRBV5-1; abundance: -; CDR3aa: CASSLGQGGNNQPQHF; CDR3nt: TGCGCCAGCAGCTTGGGACAGGGGGGAAACAATCAGCCCCAGCATTTT
j_gene: TRBJ2-1; d_gene: TRBD2; v_gene: TRBV6-6; abundance: -; CDR3aa: CASSYPKGLAHEQFF; CDR3nt: TGTGCCAGCAGTTACCCCAAGGGACTAGCTCATGAGCAGTTCTTC
j_gene: TRBJ1-6; d_gene: TRBD1; v_gene: TRBV30; abundance: -; CDR3aa: CAWSVGQENSPLHF; CDR3nt: TGTGCCTGGAGTGTGGGACAGGAAAATTCACCCCTCCACTTT
j_gene: TRBJ1-2; d_gene: TRBD1; v_gene: TRBV6-1; abundance: -; CDR3aa: CASSEASTGTGNYGYTF; CDR3nt: TGTGCCAGCAGTGAAGCTTCGACCGGGACAGGGAACTATGGCTACACCTTC
j_gene: TRBJ2-1; d_gene: TRBD2; v_gene: TRBV6-4; abundance: few; CDR3aa: CASSDSTRGDLNEQFF; CDR3nt: TGTGCCAGCAGTGACTCGACACGGGGGGACCTCAATGAGCAGTTCTTC
j_gene: TRBJ1-5; d_gene: -; v_gene: TRBV27; abundance: -; CDR3aa: CASTSGDGNNQPQHF; CDR3nt: TGTGCCAGCACCTCCGGGGATGGGAACAATCAGCCCCAGCATTTT
j_gene: TRBJ1-1; d_gene: -; v_gene: TRBV19; abundance: -; CDR3aa: CASSGGNTEAFF; CDR3nt: TGTGCCAGTAGTGGAGGGAACACTGAAGCTTTCTTT
j_gene: TRBJ2-1; d_gene: -; v_gene: TRBV11-2; abundance: -; CDR3aa: CASSSRRDEQFF; CDR3nt: TGTGCCAGCAGCTCCCGGCGGGATGAGCAGTTCTTC
j_gene: TRBJ1-2; d_gene: -; v_gene: TRBV19; abundance: -; CDR3aa: CASSIQGDYGYTF; CDR3nt: TGTGCCAGTAGCATCCAGGGCGACTATGGCTACACCTTC
j_gene: TRBJ2-5; d_gene: -; v_gene: TRBV4-2; abundance: -; CDR3aa: CASSLRTDRETQYF; CDR3nt: TGTGCCAGCAGCCTAAGGACAGACAGAGAGACCCAGTACTTC
j_gene: TRBJ1-2; d_gene: TRBD1; v_gene: TRBV5-6; abundance: -; CDR3aa: CASSSGQSPYGYTF; CDR3nt: TGTGCCAGCAGCTCGGGACAGAGTCCTTATGGCTACACCTTC
j_gene: TRBJ1-2; d_gene: TRBD1; v_gene: TRBV5-1; abundance: -; CDR3aa: CASSLTNRGHGYGYTF; CDR3nt: TGCGCCAGCAGCTTGACCAACAGGGGGCATGGCTATGGCTACACCTTC
j_gene: TRBJ2-7; d_gene: -; v_gene: TRBV5-1; abundance: -; CDR3aa: CASSPGQSYEQYF; CDR3nt: TGCGCCAGCAGCCCCGGACAGTCCTACGAGCAGTACTTC
j_gene: TRBJ2-5; d_gene: TRBD2; v_gene: TRBV2; abundance: -; CDR3aa: CASIRMFAGGPLETQYF; CDR3nt: TGTGCCAGCATTCGGATGTTCGCGGGGGGGCCGTTGGAGACCCAGTACTTC
j_gene: TRBJ1-5; d_gene: -; v_gene: TRBV18; abundance: -; CDR3aa: CASSPDSQESQHF; CDR3nt: TGTGCCAGCTCACCGGACAGCCAAGAGTCCCAGCATTTT
j_gene: TRBJ2-3; d_gene: TRBD2; v_gene: TRBV15; abundance: -; CDR3aa: CATSGWTSGAGVDTQYF; CDR3nt: TGTGCCACCAGCGGATGGACTAGCGGGGCCGGGGTGGATACGCAGTATTTT
j_gene: TRBJ2-7; d_gene: TRBD1; v_gene: TRBV5-1; abundance: few; CDR3aa: CASRIGTGPAEQYF; CDR3nt: TGCGCCAGCAGGATAGGGACAGGGCCTGCCGAGCAGTACTTC
j_gene: TRBJ2-7; d_gene: TRBD2; v_gene: TRBV30; abundance: -; CDR3aa: CAWGGLAGVSSYEQYF; CDR3nt: TGTGCCTGGGGGGGACTAGCGGGGGTCTCCTCCTACGAGCAGTACTTC
j_gene: TRBJ2-6; d_gene: -; v_gene: TRBV29-1; abundance: once; CDR3aa: CSVSGLSSGANVLTF; CDR3nt: TGCAGCGTTTCAGGGTTGAGCTCTGGGGCCAACGTCCTGACTTTC
j_gene: TRBJ1-2; d_gene: TRBD1; v_gene: TRBV14; abundance: -; CDR3aa: CASSQELTGGARYGYTF; CDR3nt: TGTGCCAGCAGCCAAGAATTAACAGGGGGCGCCAGGTATGGCTACACCTTC
j_gene: TRBJ2-3; d_gene: -; v_gene: TRBV29-1; abundance: -; CDR3aa: CSSRSSRPGSTDTQYF; CDR3nt: TGCAGCTCCCGGTCGTCCCGACCGGGGAGCACAGATACGCAGTATTTT
j_gene: TRBJ2-7; d_gene: TRBD1; v_gene: TRBV6-6; abundance: -; CDR3aa: CATQDRKSYEQYF; CDR3nt: TGTGCCACCCAGGACAGGAAAAGCTACGAGCAGTACTTC
j_gene: TRBJ2-7; d_gene: -; v_gene: TRBV11-2; abundance: -; CDR3aa: CASSWGGASYEQYF; CDR3nt: TGTGCCAGCAGCTGGGGCGGGGCCTCCTACGAGCAGTACTTC
j_gene: TRBJ2-7; d_gene: TRBD2; v_gene: TRBV27; abundance: -; CDR3aa: CASGPGWREVALGEQYF; CDR3nt: TGTGCCAGCGGCCCCGGGTGGCGGGAGGTTGCCCTGGGGGAGCAGTACTTC
j_gene: TRBJ2-1; d_gene: -; v_gene: TRBV6-1; abundance: once; CDR3aa: CASSVGAAYNEQFF; CDR3nt: TGTGCCAGCAGTGTAGGGGCCGCCTACAATGAGCAGTTCTTC
j_gene: TRBJ1-2; d_gene: TRBD1; v_gene: TRBV4-1; abundance: -; CDR3aa: CASSQAPGTGQNGYTF; CDR3nt: TGCGCCAGCAGCCAAGCCCCGGGGACAGGGCAGAACGGCTACACCTTC
j_gene: TRBJ1-6; d_gene: TRBD1; v_gene: TRBV19; abundance: -; CDR3aa: CASETGGNSPLHF; CDR3nt: TGTGCCAGTGAGACAGGGGGTAATTCACCCCTCCACTTT
j_gene: TRBJ1-5; d_gene: -; v_gene: TRBV6-1; abundance: -; CDR3aa: CASSRQKNSNQPQHF; CDR3nt: TGTGCCAGCAGTCGACAGAAAAATAGCAATCAGCCCCAGCATTTT
j_gene: TRBJ1-5; d_gene: -; v_gene: TRBV18; abundance: -; CDR3aa: CASSPYRDDQPQHF; CDR3nt: TGTGCCAGCTCACCCTACAGGGACGATCAGCCCCAGCATTTT
j_gene: TRBJ2-7; d_gene: -; v_gene: TRBV13; abundance: -; CDR3aa: CASSKIQGGSYEQYF; CDR3nt: TGTGCCAGCAGCAAAATACAGGGTGGGTCCTACGAGCAGTACTTC